This T cell receptor beta chain came from a study of blood T cells in healthy people across ages. Findings and caveats of the study: PBMCs were not sorted, which prevented a conclusive comparison of naive versus antigen-experienced cells.

This clonotype turned up a few times. Its antigen is not known. Researchers collected roughly 9.8 milliliters of peripheral blood from every single donor. A J-beta primer mix and a sample-barcoded 5' primer were used in a second PCR of roughly 6 to 11 cycles. Via MiXCR, TCRdb re-called the 5' RACE reads, giving one row per CDR3 protein. The table records hundreds of thousands of distinct CDR3 sequences, 55% to 70% of them present only once. The germline V gene has CDR1 SEHNR and CDR2 FQNEAQ (reference sequence). The CDR3 totals 16 residues. The ends lost 4 bases at V and 5 bases at J; junction bases unmatched: 10.

This clonotype originated in a man aged 30 to 39 in good health. Sequenced input: blood. The V gene is TRBV7-9, the J gene TRBJ2-1; 8 bases are shared with TRBD2. The CDR3 is CASSSQRERRHNEQFF. DNA of the CDR3: TGTGCCAGCAGCTCCCAGCGGGAGAGACGACACAATGAGCAGTTCTTC.